This passage covers 32 T cell receptor beta chains from one sample sequenced in a study of blood T cell repertoires in COVID-19. Generated by immunoSEQ multiplex PCR, the TCRdb table keeps only in-frame clones and is missing some. Of about 160,000 clones listed, roughly 82% are singletons. The sample consisted of peripheral blood. The receptors originated from a woman between 40 and 55 years old with COVID-19, enrolled during active disease.

The DNA of the CDR3 is TGTGCCAGCAGCCTCGATTTGGGCCCTCAGTATTTT. Residues: CASSLDLGPQYF. This sequence joins TRBV14 and TRBJ2-3, with D hard to call. There are 12 residues in the CDR3. Germline values: CDR1 SGHDN, CDR2 FVKESK. The V and J ends lost 4 bases and 12 bases respectively, with 14 bases between them.

V is TRBV7-9 and J is TRBJ1-5; 7 bases fit TRBD1. The V gene's germline CDR1 is SEHNR and CDR2 FQNEAQ (reference sequence). This CDR3 contains 18 residues. V was clipped by 5 bases and J by 0 bases; unmatched bases: 13. The CDR3: CASSNTPTGRYSNQPQHF. In nucleotides, the CDR3 is TGTGCCAGCAGCAACACGCCGACAGGGCGTTATAGCAATCAGCCCCAGCATTTT. The entire variable domain, with the rest obtained from reference TRBV7-9 and TRBJ1-5, is as follows: DTGVSQNPRHKITKRGQNVTFRCDPISEHNRLYWYRQTLGQGPEFLTYFQNEAQLEKSRLLSDRFSAERPKGSFSTLEIQRTEQGDSAMYLCASSNTPTGRYSNQPQHFGDGTRLSIL.

The chain couples TRBV7-9 to TRBJ2-1; the match to TRBD2 covers 10 bases. J lost 9 bases, V lost 5 bases, and 10 bases had no gene match. CDR3 length: 15 residues. The V gene's germline CDR1 is SEHNR and CDR2 FQNEAQ (reference sequence). The CDR3 nucleotides are TGTGCCAGCAGCCCAAGCGGGAGGGCCGTTGGTGAGCAGTTCTTC. Amino acids: CASSPSGRAVGEQFF.

The chain uses TRBV7-3 and TRBJ2-2; TRBD1 matches 9 bases. Germline loops: CDR1 SGHTA, CDR2 FQGTGA. CDR3 length: 17 residues. The V gene end was trimmed by 0 bases and the J gene end by 4 bases; junction bases not matched to a gene: 6. CDR3 protein: CASSLTTGGAGTGELFF. The CDR3 DNA reads TGTGCCAGCAGCTTAACCACAGGGGGCGCGGGCACCGGGGAGCTGTTTTTT.

This rearrangement joins TRBV2 to TRBJ2-1, with TRBD2 matching over 7 bases. This CDR3 has 15 amino acids. CDR1 SNHLY and CDR2 FYNNEI come from the germline V gene. Trimming took 6 bases from V and 4 from J; bases not matched to a gene: 9. The CDR3 region has the DNA TGTGCCAGCAGGGTCGGGGCTAGCGGTTACAATGAGCAGTTCTTC. Protein: CASRVGASGYNEQFF.

The rearrangement joins TRBV18 to TRBJ2-5, with a possible D match to TRBD2 (7 bases). V gave up 1 base and J gave up 0 bases, with 12 bases separating them. The CDR3 length is 16 residues. Germline values: CDR1 KGHSH, CDR2 LQKENI. This CDR3 reads CASSPQGGANQETQYF. In DNA form, the CDR3 reads TGTGCCAGCTCACCACAAGGGGGGGCGAACCAAGAGACCCAGTACTTC.

The chain couples TRBV3-1 (or the pseudogene TRBV3-2) to TRBJ1-2; D gene ambiguous. V was cut by 1 base and J by 5 bases, with 8 bases left in between. CDR3 length equals 13 residues. Germline V gene data show CDR1 as LGHDT and CDR2 as YNNKEL (reference sequence). The CDR3 spells CASSQVRGYGYTF. The CDR3 bases are TGTGCCAGCAGCCAAGTTAGAGGTTATGGCTACACCTTC.

V and J are TRBV11-2 and TRBJ2-5; D ambiguous. Germline assignment: CDR1 SGHAT and CDR2 FQNNGV. This CDR3 is built from 12 residues. The V gene lost 3 bases and the J gene lost 5 bases, with 7 bases spanning the gap. The CDR3 coding sequence is TGTGCCAGCAGCTTGATGAGGGAGACCCAGTACTTC. Protein product: CASSLMRETQYF.

This clone was counted between two and nine times. The CDR3 DNA sequence: TGTGCCTGGAGTGGCCAGTCAAATTCACCCCTCCACTTT. The encoded protein is CAWSGQSNSPLHF. This sequence joins TRBV30 and TRBJ1-6; no firm D call. V was shortened by 1 base and J by 7 bases, with 8 bases between the two germline ends. There are 13 residues in the CDR3. Looked up from germline, CDR1 is GTSNPN and CDR2 is SVGIG (reference sequence).

J is TRBJ2-1 and V is TRBV27, with D unclear. Germline V gene data show CDR1 as MNHEY and CDR2 as SMNVEV (reference sequence). The V gene lost 2 bases and the J gene lost 4 bases, with 18 bases spanning the gap. This CDR3 region has 17 residues. The CDR3 sequence: CASSLRTRPARYNEQFF. The CDR3 DNA reads TGTGCCAGCAGTTTACGTACCAGGCCCGCCAGGTACAATGAGCAGTTCTTC.

J is TRBJ2-3 and V is TRBV7-3, with a weak D call TRBD2 (6 bases). The CDR3 contains 12 residues. The V gene lost 5 bases and the J gene lost 9 bases, with 12 bases spanning the gap. The germline V gene has CDR1 SGHTA and CDR2 FQGTGA. The CDR3 region has the DNA TGTGCCAGCAGCATCCCGCGGGGCACGCAGTATTTT. Its protein product is CASSIPRGTQYF. The variable domain in full, completed from reference TRBV7-3 and TRBJ2-3, reads GAGVSQTPSNKVTEKGKYVELRCDPISGHTALYWYRQSLGQGPEFLIYFQGTGAADDSGLPNDRFFAVRPEGSVSTLKIQRTERGDSAVYLCASSIPRGTQYFGPGTRLTVL.

About this clone itself: The junction does not match germline at one end; this may be a read error. The chain uses TRBV19 and TRBJ2-2; possible D gene TRBD1, 5 bases. CDR3 length: 11 residues. Germline values: CDR1 LNHDA, CDR2 SQIVND (reference sequence). The CDR3 region has the DNA TGTGCCAGTAGTATGGCTGGGGCGCTGTTTTTT. It specifies CASSMAGALFF. Based on the CDR3 plus reference TRBV19 and TRBJ2-2, the full variable domain is DGGITQSPKYLFRKEGQNVTLSCEQNLNHDAMYWYRQDPGQGLRLIYYSQIVNDFQKGDIAEGYSVSREKKESFPLTVTSAQKNPTAFYLCASSMAGALFFGEGSRLTVL.

The chain carries TRBV24-1 and TRBJ2-5; D gene unclear. The V and J ends lost 0 bases and 7 bases respectively, with 14 bases between them. In germline, CDR1 is KGHDR, CDR2 SFDVKD. The CDR3 is made up of 15 amino acids. The CDR3 region is CATSDLFWALGTQYF. The CDR3 region has the DNA TGTGCCACCAGTGATTTGTTCTGGGCTTTAGGGACCCAGTACTTC.

The chain has TRBV5-6 and TRBJ1-2; D gene unclear. Germline V gives CDR1 SGHDT, CDR2 YYEEEE. This CDR3 comprises 12 residues. Trimming removed 0 bases from V and 8 bases from J, with 8 bases in between. Written as DNA, the CDR3 is TGTGCCAGCAGCTTGGGGCAAGAAGGCTACACCTTC. It yields the protein CASSLGQEGYTF.

The chain recombines TRBV4-2 with TRBJ1-4; tentative D call: TRBD1 (6 bases). Looked up from germline, CDR1 is LGHNA and CDR2 is YNFKEQ. This CDR3 region has 18 residues. V was pared by 1 base and J by 4 bases, with 19 bases between. CDR3 DNA: TGTGCCAGCAGCCAAGTTTTTTTAAGTTTGGACAGTAATGAAAAACTGTTTTTT. It codes for CASSQVFLSLDSNEKLFF.

The chain recombines TRBV28 with TRBJ1-2; 8 nucleotides align to TRBD1. This CDR3 is 12 amino acids long. The V gene's germline CDR1 is MDHEN and CDR2 SYDVKM. Trimming took 7 bases from V and 11 from J; bases not matched to a gene: 9. CDR3 loop: CASTGGQGAYTF. Written as DNA, the CDR3 is TGTGCCAGCACTGGCGGGCAGGGGGCGTACACCTTC.

The genes are TRBV6-5 and TRBJ1-1, with D possibly TRBD1 on 5 matching bases. The CDR3 extends over 12 amino acids. The V end was cut by 8 bases, the J end by 8 bases, with 15 bases between. CDR1 is MNHEY, CDR2 SVGAGI, per germline. CDR3 coding DNA: TGTGCCAGCCCCGCGGGGGTTACCGAAGCTTTCTTT. It encodes CASPAGVTEAFF.

This chain joins TRBV27 and TRBJ2-7; a weak D match, TRBD2 (7 bases). Trimming pared 2 bases from V and 5 bases from J, leaving 13 bases between. The CDR3 has 14 residues. Germline CDR1 and CDR2: MNHEY and SMNVEV (reference sequence). The CDR3 here is CASSLREGGDEQYF. DNA for the CDR3: TGTGCCAGCAGTTTACGGGAAGGGGGGGACGAGCAGTACTTC.

This clone was detected a few times. The chain recombines TRBV18 with TRBJ1-5; D may be TRBD1 (5 bases). Germline assignment: CDR1 KGHSH and CDR2 LQKENI. The CDR3 totals 15 residues. Trimming stripped 1 base from V and 4 bases from J, with 11 bases between. The CDR3 nucleotides read TGTGCCAGCTCACCACAGAAATCAGGGAATCAGCCCCAGCATTTT. Translated, it gives CASSPQKSGNQPQHF.

As DNA, the CDR3 is TGTGCCAGCAGTGAAGCCGCGGGACAGGGTGGTGAAAAACTGTTTTTT. Translation: CASSEAAGQGGEKLFF. V is TRBV6-1 and J is TRBJ1-4; 9 bases fit TRBD1. Germline CDR1 is MNHNS and CDR2 is SASEGT. The CDR3 has 16 amino acids. V gave up 0 bases and J gave up 7 bases; unmatched junction bases: 6.

The chain is built from TRBV15 and TRBJ2-4, with 10 bases that match TRBD2. V lost 5 bases to trimming and J lost 6 bases; unmatched junction nucleotides: 7. The CDR3 length is 15 residues. CDR1 is LNHNV, CDR2 YYDKDF, per germline (reference sequence). CDR3 region: CATSGKSGGVNIQYF. The DNA for the CDR3 is TGTGCCACCAGCGGAAAGAGCGGGGGGGTAAACATTCAGTACTTC.

This clone was seen only a few times. The genes are TRBV2 and TRBJ1-5, with 9 nucleotides matching TRBD1. CDR3 length: 14 residues. V shed 6 bases and J 6 bases; nucleotides not matched to a gene: 6. Germline CDR1 SNHLY, CDR2 FYNNEI. The CDR3 reads CASRGQGGGQPQHF. The CDR3 coding sequence is TGTGCCAGCAGGGGACAGGGCGGGGGTCAGCCCCAGCATTTT.

This chain links TRBV7-8 with TRBJ1-5, with D possibly TRBD1 on 6 matching bases. Germline V gives CDR1 SGHVS, CDR2 FQNEAQ. Trimming took off 4 bases at V and 0 bases at J, with 10 bases between the two ends. The CDR3 has 15 residues. The CDR3 protein is CASSSTGASNQPQHF. The CDR3, as DNA: TGTGCCAGCAGCTCGACAGGAGCTAGCAATCAGCCCCAGCATTTT.

This clone was seen a single time. This rearrangement joins TRBV19 to TRBJ2-1; 10 bases fit TRBD2. The germline V gene has CDR1 LNHDA and CDR2 SQIVND (reference sequence). The ends lost 5 bases at V and 4 bases at J; junction bases unmatched: 8. CDR3 length equals 16 residues. CDR3 loop: CASSVKLAGIYNEQFF. The CDR3 DNA follows: TGTGCCAGTAGTGTAAAACTAGCGGGGATTTACAATGAGCAGTTCTTC.

This clone was observed a few times. The chain couples TRBV5-1 to TRBJ1-6; 8 bases fit TRBD1. Trimming at V came to 4 bases and at J to 10 bases, leaving 16 bases not matched to a gene. The CDR3 is 17 amino acids. Germline CDR1 SGHRS, CDR2 YFSETQ. The CDR3 nucleotides are TGCGCCAGCAGCCCAATGCAGGGGGCGATGGCAGGATCACCCCTCCACTTT. It specifies CASSPMQGAMAGSPLHF. The full variable domain, completed using reference TRBV5-1 and TRBJ1-6, is KAGVTQTPRYLIKTRGQQVTLSCSPISGHRSVSWYQQTPGQGLQFLFEYFSETQRNKGNFPGRFSGRQFSNSRSEMNVSTLELGDSALYLCASSPMQGAMAGSPLHFGNGTRLTVT.

The V and J genes are TRBV6-1 and TRBJ1-5, with no clear D. V was clipped by 0 bases and J by 1 base, with 10 bases between them. Germline CDR1 and CDR2: MNHNS and SASEGT. This CDR3 has 16 amino acids. As DNA, the CDR3 is TGTGCCAGCAGTGAAGCGCTGGCGCGGAGCAATCAGCCCCAGCATTTT. It specifies CASSEALARSNQPQHF.

This chain joins TRBV7-6 and TRBJ2-7; the D gene is possibly TRBD2 (6 bases). The germline V gene encodes CDR1 SGHVS and CDR2 FNYEAQ. This CDR3 spans 16 amino acids. Trimming left V 6 bases short and J 4 bases short, with 22 bases between. The CDR3, as DNA: TGTGCCAGCAGTCTAGGGGCGGGGATTACGGGTTACGAGCAGTACTTC. Its translation is CASSLGAGITGYEQYF.

The chain couples TRBV29-1 to TRBJ2-1; possibly TRBD2 for D (6 bases). Per germline, CDR1 SQVTM and CDR2 ANQGSEA. The CDR3 length is 12 residues. Trimming cost V 0 bases and J 16 bases, with 16 bases left between them. This chain's CDR3 is CSVEEGLRIYFF. The CDR3 bases are TGCAGCGTTGAAGAGGGACTGAGGATATATTTCTTC.

This CDR3 is CASSFGGSASNEQFF. The CDR3 DNA reads as TGTGCCAGCAGCTTTGGGGGCTCGGCGAGTAATGAGCAGTTCTTC. This chain joins TRBV11-3 and TRBJ2-1; tentative D call: TRBD1 (6 bases). V dropped 3 bases and J dropped 7 bases, with 16 bases sitting between them. The CDR3 loop spans 15 amino acids. The germline V gene has CDR1 SGHNT and CDR2 YENEEA.

This chain links TRBV7-8 with TRBJ1-1; perhaps TRBD1 as D (6 bases). V was shortened by 3 bases and J by 1 base, with 9 bases between the two germline ends. The CDR3 totals 14 residues. Germline V lookup: CDR1 SGHVS, CDR2 FQNEAQ. This CDR3 reads CASSFGGQNTEAFF. The CDR3 nucleotides read TGTGCCAGCAGCTTTGGGGGACAGAACACTGAAGCTTTCTTT.

The chain joins TRBV6-5 to TRBJ1-1, with D perhaps TRBD1 (6 bases). Trimming shortened V by 6 bases and J by 3 bases, and 17 bases separated the two germline ends. CDR1 and CDR2 (germline): MNHEY, SVGAGI. The CDR3 is 15 amino acids. CDR3 sequence reads: CASSYDLGADTEAFF. The CDR3 region has the DNA TGTGCCAGCAGCTACGACTTGGGGGCGGACACTGAAGCTTTCTTT.

The CDR3 region has the DNA TGCGCCACCTCCGGGGGAAGGAACACCGGGGAGCTGTTTTTT. Protein sequence: CATSGGRNTGELFF. The chain couples TRBV5-1 to TRBJ2-2; the D gene is possibly TRBD2 (6 bases). Per the germline V gene, CDR1 is SGHRS and CDR2 is YFSETQ. The CDR3 contains 14 residues. V lost 9 bases to trimming and J lost 1 base, with 13 bases between them.